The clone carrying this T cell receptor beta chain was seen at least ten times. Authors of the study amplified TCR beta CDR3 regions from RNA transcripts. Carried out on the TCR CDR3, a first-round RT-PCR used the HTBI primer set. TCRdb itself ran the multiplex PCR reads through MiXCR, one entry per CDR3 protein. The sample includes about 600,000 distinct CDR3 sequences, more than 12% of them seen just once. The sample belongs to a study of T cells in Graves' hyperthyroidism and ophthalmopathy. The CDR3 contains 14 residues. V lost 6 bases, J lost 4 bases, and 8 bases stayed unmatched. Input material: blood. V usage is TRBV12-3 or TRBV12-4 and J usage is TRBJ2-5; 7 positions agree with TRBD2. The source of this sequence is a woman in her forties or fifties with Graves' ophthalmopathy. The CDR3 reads CASSIAGLGETQYF. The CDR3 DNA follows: TGTGCCAGCAGCATAGCGGGCCTGGGAGAGACCCAGTACTTC.